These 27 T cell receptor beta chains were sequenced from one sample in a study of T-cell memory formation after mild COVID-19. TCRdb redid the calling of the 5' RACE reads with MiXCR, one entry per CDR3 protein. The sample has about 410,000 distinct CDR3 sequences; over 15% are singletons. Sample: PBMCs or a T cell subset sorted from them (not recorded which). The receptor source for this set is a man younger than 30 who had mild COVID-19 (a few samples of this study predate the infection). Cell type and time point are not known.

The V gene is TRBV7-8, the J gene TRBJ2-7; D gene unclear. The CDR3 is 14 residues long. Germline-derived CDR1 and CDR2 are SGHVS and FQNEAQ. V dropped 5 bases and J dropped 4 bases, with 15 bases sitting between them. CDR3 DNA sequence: TGTGCCAGCAGCCCCTCCGGAGCCCGGTACGAGCAGTACTTC. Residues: CASSPSGARYEQYF. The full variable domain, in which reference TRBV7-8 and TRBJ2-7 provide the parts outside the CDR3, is GAGVSQSPRYKVAKRGQDVALRCDPISGHVSLFWYQQALGQGPEFLTYFQNEAQLDKSGLPSDRFFAERPEGSVSTLKIQRTQQEDSAVYLCASSPSGARYEQYFGPGTRLTVT.

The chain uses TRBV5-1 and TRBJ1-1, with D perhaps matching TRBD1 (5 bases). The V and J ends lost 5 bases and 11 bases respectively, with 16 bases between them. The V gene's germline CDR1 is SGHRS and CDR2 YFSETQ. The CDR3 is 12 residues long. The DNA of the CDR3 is TGCGCCAGCAGACAGGCCGGGAGAGGGGCTTTCTTT. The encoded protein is CASRQAGRGAFF.

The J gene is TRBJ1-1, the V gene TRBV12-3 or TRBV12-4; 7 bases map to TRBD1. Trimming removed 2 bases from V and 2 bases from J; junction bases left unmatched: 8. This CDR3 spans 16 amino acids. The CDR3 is CASSLSGTAINTEAFF. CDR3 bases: TGTGCCAGCAGTTTATCGGGGACAGCTATTAACACTGAAGCTTTCTTT.

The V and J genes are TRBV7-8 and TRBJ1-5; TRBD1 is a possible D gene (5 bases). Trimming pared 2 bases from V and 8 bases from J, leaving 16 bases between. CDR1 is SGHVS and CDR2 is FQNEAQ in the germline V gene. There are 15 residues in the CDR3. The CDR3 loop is CASSLSGGGWKPQHF. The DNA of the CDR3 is TGTGCCAGCAGCTTATCGGGGGGAGGGTGGAAGCCCCAGCATTTT.

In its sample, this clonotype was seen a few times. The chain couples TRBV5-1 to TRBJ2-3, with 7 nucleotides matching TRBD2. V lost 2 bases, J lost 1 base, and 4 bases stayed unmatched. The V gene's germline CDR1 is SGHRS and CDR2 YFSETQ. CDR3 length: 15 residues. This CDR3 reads CASSLELARTDTQYF. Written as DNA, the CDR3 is TGCGCCAGCAGCTTAGAACTAGCGCGCACAGATACGCAGTATTTT.

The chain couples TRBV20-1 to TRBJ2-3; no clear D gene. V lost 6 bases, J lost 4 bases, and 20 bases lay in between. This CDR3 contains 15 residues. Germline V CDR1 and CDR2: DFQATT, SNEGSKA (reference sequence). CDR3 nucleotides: TGCAGTGCGGCAAAAGGATTAGCTATGGCAGATACGCAGTATTTT. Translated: CSAAKGLAMADTQYF.

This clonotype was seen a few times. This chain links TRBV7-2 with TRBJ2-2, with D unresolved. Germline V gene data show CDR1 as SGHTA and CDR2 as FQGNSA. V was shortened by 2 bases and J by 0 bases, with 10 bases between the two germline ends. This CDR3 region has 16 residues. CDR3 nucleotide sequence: TGTGCCAGCAGCTTAACCCATACCACGAACACCGGGGAGCTGTTTTTT. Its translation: CASSLTHTTNTGELFF.

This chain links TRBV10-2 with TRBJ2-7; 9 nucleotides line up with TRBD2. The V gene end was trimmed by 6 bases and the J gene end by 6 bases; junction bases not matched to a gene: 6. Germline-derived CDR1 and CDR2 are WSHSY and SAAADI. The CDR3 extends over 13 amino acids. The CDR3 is CASSAGLAGEQYF. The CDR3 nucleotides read TGCGCCAGCAGCGCGGGACTAGCAGGCGAGCAGTACTTC.

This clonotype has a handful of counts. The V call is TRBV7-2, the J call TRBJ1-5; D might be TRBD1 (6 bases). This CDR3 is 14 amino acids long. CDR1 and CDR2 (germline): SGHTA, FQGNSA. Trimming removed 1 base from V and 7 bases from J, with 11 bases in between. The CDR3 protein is CASSLVQGGQPQHF. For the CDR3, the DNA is TGTGCCAGCAGCTTAGTACAGGGAGGACAGCCCCAGCATTTT.

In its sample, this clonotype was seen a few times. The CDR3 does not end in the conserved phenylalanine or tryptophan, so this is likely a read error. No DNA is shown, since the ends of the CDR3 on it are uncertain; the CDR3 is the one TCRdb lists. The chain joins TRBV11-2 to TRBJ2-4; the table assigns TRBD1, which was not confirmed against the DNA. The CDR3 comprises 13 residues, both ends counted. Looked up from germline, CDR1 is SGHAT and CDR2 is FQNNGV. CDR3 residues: CASSETSGGPPLL.

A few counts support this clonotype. The CDR3 DNA reads TGTGCCAGCAGGACGGGACAGGGGTATAATGAGCAGTTCTTC. Protein: CASRTGQGYNEQFF. The chain has TRBV7-9 and TRBJ2-1; 10 bases align to TRBD1. The CDR3 consists of 14 residues. The germline gives CDR1 SEHNR, CDR2 FQNEAQ (reference sequence). V dropped 6 bases and J dropped 7; count of bases not matched to a gene: 6. The full variable domain, with the rest looked up from reference TRBV7-9 and TRBJ2-1, is DTGVSQNPRHKITKRGQNVTFRCDPISEHNRLYWYRQTLGQGPEFLTYFQNEAQLEKSRLLSDRFSAERPKGSFSTLEIQRTEQGDSAMYLCASRTGQGYNEQFFGPGTRLTVL.

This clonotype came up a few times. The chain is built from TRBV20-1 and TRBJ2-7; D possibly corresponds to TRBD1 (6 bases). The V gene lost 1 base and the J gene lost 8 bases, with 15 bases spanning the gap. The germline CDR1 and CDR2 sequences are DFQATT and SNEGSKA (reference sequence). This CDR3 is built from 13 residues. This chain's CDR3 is CSARVASGVQQYV. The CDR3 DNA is TGCAGTGCTAGAGTGGCCTCAGGGGTTCAGCAGTACGTC.

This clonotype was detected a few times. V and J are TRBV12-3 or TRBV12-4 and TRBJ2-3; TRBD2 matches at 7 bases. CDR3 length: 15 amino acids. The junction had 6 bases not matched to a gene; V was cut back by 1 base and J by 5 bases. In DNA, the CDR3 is TGTGCCAGCAGTTTAGGGGAGGGGAGAGAAGATACGCAGTATTTT. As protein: CASSLGEGREDTQYF.

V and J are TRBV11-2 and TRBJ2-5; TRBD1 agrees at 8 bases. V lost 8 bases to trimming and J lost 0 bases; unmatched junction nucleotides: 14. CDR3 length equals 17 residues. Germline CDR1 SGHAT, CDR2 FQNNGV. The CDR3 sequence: CASSVGTGGRYQETQYF. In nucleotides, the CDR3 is TGTGCCAGCTCGGTGGGGACAGGAGGGCGGTACCAAGAGACCCAGTACTTC.

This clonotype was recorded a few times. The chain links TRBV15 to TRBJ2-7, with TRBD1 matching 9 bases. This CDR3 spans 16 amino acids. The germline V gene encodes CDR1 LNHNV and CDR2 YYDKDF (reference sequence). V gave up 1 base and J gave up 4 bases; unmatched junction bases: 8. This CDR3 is CATSRGYRTGDYEQYF. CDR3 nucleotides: TGTGCCACCAGCAGAGGCTACCGGACAGGGGATTACGAGCAGTACTTC.

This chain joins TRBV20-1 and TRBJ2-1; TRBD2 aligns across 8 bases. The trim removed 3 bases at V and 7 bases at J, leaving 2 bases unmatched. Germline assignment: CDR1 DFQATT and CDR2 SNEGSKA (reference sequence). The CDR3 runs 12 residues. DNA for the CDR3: TGCAGTGCTAGCGGGGGGGCAAATGAGCAGTTCTTC. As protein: CSASGGANEQFF.

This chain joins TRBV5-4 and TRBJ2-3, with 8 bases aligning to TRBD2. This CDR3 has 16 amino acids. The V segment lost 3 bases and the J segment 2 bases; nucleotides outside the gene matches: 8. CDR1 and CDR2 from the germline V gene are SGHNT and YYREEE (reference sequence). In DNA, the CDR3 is TGTGCCAGCAGCTCTTTGAGCGGGGGTCCCACAGATACGCAGTATTTT. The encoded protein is CASSSLSGGPTDTQYF.

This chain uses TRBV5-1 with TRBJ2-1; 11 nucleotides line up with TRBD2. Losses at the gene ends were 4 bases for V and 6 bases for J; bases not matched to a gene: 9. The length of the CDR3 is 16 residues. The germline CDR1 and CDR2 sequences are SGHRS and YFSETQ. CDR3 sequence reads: CASSMTSGANPNEQFF. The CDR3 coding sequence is TGCGCCAGCAGCATGACTAGCGGGGCCAACCCCAATGAGCAGTTCTTC.

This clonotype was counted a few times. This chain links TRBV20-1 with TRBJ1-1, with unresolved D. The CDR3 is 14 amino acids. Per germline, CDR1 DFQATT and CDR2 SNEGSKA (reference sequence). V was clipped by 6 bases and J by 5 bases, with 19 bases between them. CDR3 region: CSASRGRVETEAFF. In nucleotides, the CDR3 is TGCAGTGCAAGCCGGGGAAGGGTCGAAACTGAAGCTTTCTTT.

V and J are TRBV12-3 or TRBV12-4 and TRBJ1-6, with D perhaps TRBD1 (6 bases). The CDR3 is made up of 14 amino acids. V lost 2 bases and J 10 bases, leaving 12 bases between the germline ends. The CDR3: CASSLLGGRSPLHF. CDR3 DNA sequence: TGTGCCAGCAGTTTACTCGGGGGCCGGTCACCCCTCCACTTT.

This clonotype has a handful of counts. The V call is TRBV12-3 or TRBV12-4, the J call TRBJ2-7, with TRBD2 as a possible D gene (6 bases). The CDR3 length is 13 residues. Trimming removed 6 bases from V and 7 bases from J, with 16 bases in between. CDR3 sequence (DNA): TGTGCCAGCAGGGGGACTGAGGTCAGGGAGCAGTACTTC. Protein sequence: CASRGTEVREQYF.

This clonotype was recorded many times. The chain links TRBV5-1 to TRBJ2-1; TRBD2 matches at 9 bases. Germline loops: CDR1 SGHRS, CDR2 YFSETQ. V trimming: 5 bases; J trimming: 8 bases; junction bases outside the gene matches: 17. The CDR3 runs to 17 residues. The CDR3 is CASSRAGSGGILDEQFF. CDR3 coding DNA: TGCGCCAGCAGTCGGGCGGGTAGCGGGGGTATATTAGATGAGCAGTTCTTC.

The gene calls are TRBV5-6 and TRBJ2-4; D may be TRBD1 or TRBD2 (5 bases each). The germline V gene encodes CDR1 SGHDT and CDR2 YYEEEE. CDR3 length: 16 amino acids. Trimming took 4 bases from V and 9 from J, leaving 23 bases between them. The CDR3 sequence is CASSPDARDHLGIQYF. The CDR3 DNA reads TGTGCCAGCAGCCCCGACGCCCGGGACCACCTAGGCATTCAGTACTTC.

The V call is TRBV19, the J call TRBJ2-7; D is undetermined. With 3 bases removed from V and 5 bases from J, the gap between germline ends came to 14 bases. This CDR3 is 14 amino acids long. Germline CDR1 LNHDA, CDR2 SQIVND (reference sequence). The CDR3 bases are TGTGCCAGTAGTATCGCCTCCACCCCCCACGAGCAGTACTTC. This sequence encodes CASSIASTPHEQYF.

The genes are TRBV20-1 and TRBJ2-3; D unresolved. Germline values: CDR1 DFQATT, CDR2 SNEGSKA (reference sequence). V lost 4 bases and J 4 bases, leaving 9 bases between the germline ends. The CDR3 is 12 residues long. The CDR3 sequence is CSANWASDTQYF. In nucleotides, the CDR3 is TGCAGTGCTAATTGGGCCTCAGATACGCAGTATTTT.

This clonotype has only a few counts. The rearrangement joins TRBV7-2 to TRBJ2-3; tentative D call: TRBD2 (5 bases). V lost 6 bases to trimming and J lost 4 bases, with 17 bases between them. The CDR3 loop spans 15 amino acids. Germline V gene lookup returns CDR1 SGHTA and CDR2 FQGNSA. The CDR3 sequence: CASSRVPGSSDTQYF. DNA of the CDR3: TGTGCCAGCAGTCGCGTCCCGGGGTCATCAGATACGCAGTATTTT. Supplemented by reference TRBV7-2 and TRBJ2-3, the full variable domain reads GAGVSQSPSNKVTEKGKDVELRCDPISGHTALYWYRQSLGQGLEFLIYFQGNSAPDKSGLPSDRFSAERTGGSVSTLTIQRTQQEDSAVYLCASSRVPGSSDTQYFGPGTRLTVL.

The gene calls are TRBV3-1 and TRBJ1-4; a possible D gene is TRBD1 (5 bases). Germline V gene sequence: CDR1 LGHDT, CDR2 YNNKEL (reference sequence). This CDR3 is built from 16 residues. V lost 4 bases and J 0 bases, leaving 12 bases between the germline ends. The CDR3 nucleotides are TGTGCCAGCAGCCGATGGGACGAGGCAACTAATGAAAAACTGTTTTTT. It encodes CASSRWDEATNEKLFF.